The 27 T cell receptor beta chains presented below share a single source sample, sequenced in a study of early T cells in non-severe SARS-CoV-2 infection (dated by TCRdb to about 2021). Library construction relied on 5' RACE. TCRdb lists the instrument as NextSeq 500. In TCRdb, the public reads were trimmed at Q25 with fastp and aligned with MiXCR, with productive beta chains retained. Entries that share a CDR3 protein sequence are merged under the most common genes and DNA. The sample profile shows tens of thousands of distinct CDR3 sequences; about 5.6% of them were found once. In total, the top ten clones hold 6% to 7% of the sample. Sequences were obtained from whole blood. The receptors originated from an adult who was a healthcare worker with PCR-confirmed SARS-CoV-2 infection or an uninfected control (not recorded which).

The table lists this clonotype with many counts. The V call is TRBV6-5, the J call TRBJ2-7, with 11 nucleotides matching TRBD2. Looked up from germline, CDR1 is MNHEY and CDR2 is SVGAGI. With 6 bases clipped from V and 4 bases from J, the junction kept 5 bases outside the gene matches. The CDR3 sequence is 14 residues long. Here the CDR3 DNA reads TGTGCCAGCAGCCGACTAGCGGGATCGTACGAGCAGTACTTC. Its protein product is CASSRLAGSYEQYF.

This clonotype was recorded at least ten times. This sequence joins TRBV14 and TRBJ2-2, with D uncertain. The CDR3 runs 11 residues. Trimming removed 2 bases at V and 5 bases at J, with 0 bases between. Germline lookup yields CDR1 SGHDN and CDR2 FVKESK. The CDR3 loop reads CASSQTGELFF. CDR3 DNA sequence: TGTGCCAGCAGCCAAACCGGGGAGCTGTTTTTT.

This clonotype showed up many times. The genes are TRBV11-1 and TRBJ2-2; D is undetermined. The V gene's germline CDR1 is SGHAT and CDR2 FQDESV (reference sequence). With 4 bases removed from V and 10 bases from J, the gap between germline ends came to 7 bases. This CDR3 is 11 amino acids long. CDR3 sequence reads: CASSSMAELFF. CDR3 bases: TGTGCCAGCAGCTCCATGGCGGAGCTGTTTTTT. Filled out from reference TRBV11-1 and TRBJ2-2, the complete variable domain reads EAEVAQSPRYKITEKSQAVAFWCDPISGHATLYWYRQILGQGPELLVQFQDESVVDDSQLPKDRFSAERLKGVDSTLKIQPAELGDSAMYLCASSSMAELFFGEGSRLTVL.

This clonotype was counted a few times. J is TRBJ1-1 and V is TRBV12-3 or TRBV12-4; TRBD1 matches at 7 bases. Losses at the gene ends were 5 bases for V and 4 bases for J; bases not matched to a gene: 10. The CDR3 totals 15 residues. The CDR3, as DNA: TGTGCCAGCAGTCCGAACAGGGGAAGGGGCACTGAAGCTTTCTTT. Its protein is CASSPNRGRGTEAFF.

This clonotype is medium-sized in the sample. The J gene is TRBJ1-1, the V gene TRBV20-1; D gene unclear. This CDR3 spans 11 amino acids. Trimming shortened V by 6 bases and J by 3 bases, and 8 bases separated the two germline ends. CDR1 and CDR2 (germline): DFQATT, SNEGSKA (reference sequence). The CDR3 loop is CSAQRDTEAFF. DNA for the CDR3: TGCAGTGCGCAAAGGGACACTGAAGCTTTCTTT.

This clonotype was counted many times. The V and J genes are TRBV6-5 and TRBJ1-4; 8 nucleotides line up with TRBD1. The germline V gene encodes CDR1 MNHEY and CDR2 SVGAGI. The CDR3 is 13 residues long. Losses at the gene ends were 4 bases for V and 7 bases for J; bases not matched to a gene: 2. As DNA, the CDR3 is TGTGCCAGCAGTTGGACAGGGATTGAAAAACTGTTTTTT. Protein product: CASSWTGIEKLFF.

The table lists this clonotype with many counts. The chain has TRBV20-1 and TRBJ2-7; 10 bases map to TRBD2. Germline loops: CDR1 DFQATT, CDR2 SNEGSKA (reference sequence). The CDR3 runs 13 residues. V dropped 5 bases and J dropped 5; count of bases not matched to a gene: 6. CDR3 coding DNA: TGCAGTGCTGAAAAGCGGGGGGGCCACGAGCAGTACTTC. Its protein product is CSAEKRGGHEQYF.

This clonotype was seen more than once but under ten times. The V and J genes are TRBV12-5 and TRBJ1-2, with D possibly matching TRBD1 (5 bases). Germline CDR1 and CDR2: LGHNT and FRNRAP. V lost 1 base and J lost 5, with 11 bases in between. This CDR3 region has 14 residues. The CDR3 spells CASGLGDRNYGYTF. CDR3 DNA: TGTGCTAGTGGTTTGGGTGACAGAAATTATGGCTACACCTTC. Complete variable domain (other parts from reference TRBV12-5 and TRBJ1-2): DARVTQTPRHKVTEMGQEVTMRCQPILGHNTVFWYRQTMMQGLELLAYFRNRAPLDDSGMPKDRFSAEMPDATLATLKIQPSEPRDSAVYFCASGLGDRNYGYTFGSGTRLTVV.

This clonotype occurred many times. The rearrangement joins TRBV4-1 to TRBJ1-2, with TRBD1 identical over 9 bases. V shed 2 bases and J 5 bases; nucleotides not matched to a gene: 6. The CDR3 spans 15 residues. Looked up from germline, CDR1 is MGHRA and CDR2 is YSYEKL. For the CDR3, the DNA is TGCGCCAGCAGCCAACCGGGACAGGGACATTATGGCTACACCTTC. Protein product: CASSQPGQGHYGYTF.

This clonotype was seen many times. The gene calls are TRBV14 and TRBJ2-3; unclear D gene. The V end lost 0 bases, the J end lost 1 base, and 5 bases lay between the germline ends. The germline V gene has CDR1 SGHDN and CDR2 FVKESK. This CDR3 comprises 14 residues. Here the CDR3 DNA reads TGTGCCAGCAGCCAAGAAATCCGCACAGATACGCAGTATTTT. Protein product: CASSQEIRTDTQYF.

This clonotype was recorded many times. The chain joins TRBV2 to TRBJ2-1; D ambiguous. This CDR3 comprises 10 residues. The ends were cut back, 7 bases at V and 10 bases at J, with 8 bases in the middle. In germline, CDR1 is SNHLY, CDR2 FYNNEI. CDR3 nucleotide sequence: TGTGCCAGCAATGGGGAAGAGCAGTTCTTC. Residues: CASNGEEQFF.

This clonotype was seen more than once but under ten times. The rearrangement joins TRBV29-1 to TRBJ2-7; TRBD1 matches at 7 bases. J was trimmed by 10 bases and V by 7 bases; bases with no gene match: 13. Germline values: CDR1 SQVTM, CDR2 ANQGSEA. This CDR3 contains 12 residues. CDR3 DNA: TGCAGCGCTATGACAGGGACGAGTCTTCAGTACTTC. As protein: CSAMTGTSLQYF.

Many counts were recorded for this clonotype. The chain couples TRBV11-2 to TRBJ2-7, with 7 bases aligning to TRBD1. CDR3 length equals 14 residues. With 6 bases clipped from V and 6 bases from J, the junction kept 11 bases outside the gene matches. Per the germline V gene, CDR1 is SGHAT and CDR2 is FQNNGV. CDR3 in DNA: TGTGCCAGCAGAGTCCCACAGGGGATAGGCGAGCAGTACTTC. Protein: CASRVPQGIGEQYF.

This clonotype showed up many times. V gene TRBV4-1 combines with J gene TRBJ1-2; TRBD1 might be the D (5 bases). Germline CDR1 reads MGHRA; CDR2 reads YSYEKL. The CDR3 runs to 15 residues. Trimming shortened V by 1 base and J by 2 bases, and 11 bases separated the two germline ends. The CDR3 coding sequence is TGCGCCAGCAGCCAAGTAGACAGACCAAACTATGGCTACACCTTC. It encodes CASSQVDRPNYGYTF.

This clonotype was detected many times. V usage is TRBV7-6 and J usage is TRBJ1-6; 11 bases agree with TRBD1. V lost 11 bases and J lost 11; bases outside the gene matches: 5. The germline CDR1 and CDR2 sequences are SGHVS and FNYEAQ. CDR3 length: 12 residues. This CDR3 reads CAGTGGRAPLHF. In DNA, the CDR3 is TGTGCCGGGACAGGGGGAAGGGCACCCCTCCACTTT.

This clonotype was seen more than once but under ten times. The chain joins TRBV6-2 or TRBV6-3 to TRBJ1-6; D is uncertain. Germline CDR1 reads MNHEY; CDR2 reads SVGEGT. This CDR3 comprises 13 residues. Trimming cost V 4 bases and J 7 bases, with 8 bases left between them. The chain's CDR3 is CASSWTLNSPLHF. The CDR3 nucleotides read TGTGCCAGCAGTTGGACTTTAAATTCACCCCTCCACTTT.

This clonotype was detected many times. This rearrangement joins TRBV4-3 to TRBJ1-3; the D gene is possibly TRBD1 (5 bases). The CDR3 spans 18 residues. The germline gives CDR1 LGHNA, CDR2 YSLEER. The V end lost 2 bases, the J end lost 0 bases, and 17 bases lay between the germline ends. CDR3 sequence reads: CASSQSGTTLLSGNTIYF. The DNA of the CDR3 is TGCGCCAGCAGCCAATCCGGGACCACCTTACTCTCTGGAAACACCATATATTTT.

This clonotype was seen repeatedly, ten times or more. This chain joins TRBV3-1 and TRBJ2-7, with D possibly matching TRBD2 (6 bases). V was cut by 1 base and J by 2 bases, with 9 bases left in between. Germline values: CDR1 LGHDT, CDR2 YNNKEL (reference sequence). The CDR3 length is 14 residues. The CDR3 region is CASSQGLETYEQYF. The CDR3 region has the DNA TGTGCCAGCAGCCAAGGACTAGAAACCTACGAGCAGTACTTC.

This clonotype came up a few times. The rearrangement uses TRBV5-4 and TRBJ2-2, with D hard to call. Trimming cost V 4 bases and J 5 bases, with 12 bases left between them. CDR1 is SGHNT and CDR2 is YYREEE in the germline V gene (reference sequence). The CDR3 runs to 14 residues. For the CDR3, the DNA is TGTGCCAGCAGCCGGACCAGGCAAACCGGGGAGCTGTTTTTT. Translation gives CASSRTRQTGELFF.

The chain carries TRBV20-1 and TRBJ2-2; TRBD1 matches 9 bases. Germline V CDR1 and CDR2: DFQATT, SNEGSKA (reference sequence). With V trimmed by 5 bases and J by 3 bases, 4 bases remained unmatched. This CDR3 contains 14 residues. CDR3 coding DNA: TGCAGTGCTGATAGGACAGGGGACACCGGGGAGCTGTTTTTT. Its translation is CSADRTGDTGELFF.

In its sample, this clonotype was seen many times. This sequence joins TRBV7-8 and TRBJ2-1; D could derive from TRBD1 or TRBD2 (5 bases each). Trimming removed 5 bases from V and 7 bases from J, with 18 bases in between. CDR3 size: 15 residues. Looked up from germline, CDR1 is SGHVS and CDR2 is FQNEAQ. The CDR3 loop is CASSRRDATSNEQFF. The CDR3 bases are TGTGCCAGCAGCCGACGGGACGCGACTTCTAATGAGCAGTTCTTC.

At least ten counts were recorded for this clonotype. The J gene is TRBJ1-2, the V gene TRBV30; D is perhaps TRBD1 (5 bases). Trimming left V 0 bases short and J 2 bases short, with 10 bases between. The length of the CDR3 is 14 residues. Looked up from germline, CDR1 is GTSNPN and CDR2 is SVGIG (reference sequence). CDR3 DNA: TGTGCCTGGAGTGTACTGTCAGGGAACTATGGCTACACCTTC. Protein: CAWSVLSGNYGYTF.

This clonotype was seen a few times. The chain carries TRBV13 and TRBJ1-1; D unresolved. The V end was cut by 7 bases, the J end by 4 bases, with 10 bases between. This CDR3 has 12 residues. Germline CDR1 and CDR2: PRHDT and FYEKMQ (reference sequence). The CDR3 sequence: CASIWGSTEAFF. For the CDR3, the DNA is TGTGCCAGCATCTGGGGATCCACTGAAGCTTTCTTT.

This clonotype was found many times. This sequence joins TRBV10-3 and TRBJ2-1; D perhaps matches TRBD2 (6 bases). The germline V and J ends were trimmed by 3 bases and 9 bases, with 12 bases remaining between them. The CDR3 totals 13 residues. Germline V gives CDR1 ENHRY, CDR2 SYGVKD. CDR3 DNA: TGTGCCATCAGTGAAGAGAGGAGGGGTGAGCAGTTCTTC. It specifies CAISEERRGEQFF.

The sample holds many counts of this clonotype. The chain couples TRBV4-1 to TRBJ2-3; TRBD1 matches 8 bases. The length of the CDR3 is 17 residues. V was clipped by 0 bases and J by 2 bases; unmatched bases: 7. Germline V gene sequence: CDR1 MGHRA, CDR2 YSYEKL. The CDR3 nucleotides read TGCGCCAGCAGCCAAGATCATTGGGGACAGGTCACAGATACGCAGTATTTT. Translation: CASSQDHWGQVTDTQYF.

This CDR3 is CCGVAADTQYF. DNA for the CDR3: TGTTGCGGAGTCGCTGCAGATACGCAGTATTTT. The chain employs TRBV7-9 and TRBJ2-3, with D unclear. Germline V CDR1 and CDR2: SEHNR, FQNEAQ (reference sequence). The CDR3 contains 11 residues.

In this sample, this clonotype turned up many times. The V gene is TRBV5-1, the J gene TRBJ2-1; 10 nucleotides line up with TRBD1. The CDR3 is 16 amino acids. V was clipped by 4 bases and J by 1 base; unmatched bases: 5. The germline V gene has CDR1 SGHRS and CDR2 YFSETQ. The DNA of the CDR3 is TGCGCCAGCAGCAAGTCGGGACAGGGGTCCTACAATGAGCAGTTCTTC. Residues: CASSKSGQGSYNEQFF. Using reference TRBV5-1 and TRBJ2-1 for the parts outside the CDR3, the full variable domain is KAGVTQTPRYLIKTRGQQVTLSCSPISGHRSVSWYQQTPGQGLQFLFEYFSETQRNKGNFPGRFSGRQFSNSRSEMNVSTLELGDSALYLCASSKSGQGSYNEQFFGPGTRLTVL.